This T cell receptor (beta chain) was documented in a study of PD-1 blockade in mismatch repair-deficient tumors. The CDR3 runs 13 residues. CDR1 ENHRY and CDR2 SYGVKD come from the germline V gene. The ends were cut back, 6 bases at V and 0 bases at J, with 8 bases in the middle. Only in-frame clones appear in the TCRdb table, and some are missing; sequencing was by immunoSEQ multiplex PCR. Among about 79,000 clones listed, roughly 80% were seen once. TCRs were sequenced from a few patients responding to pembrolizumab. This specimen consisted of peripheral blood, obtained 44 weeks after starting pembrolizumab. The V and J genes are TRBV10-3 and TRBJ2-5; tentative D call: TRBD2 (5 bases). This clonotype originated in an adult with mismatch repair-deficient cancer. The CDR3 loop is CAIRADYQETQYF. CDR3 nucleotides: TGTGCCATCAGGGCGGACTACCAAGAGACCCAGTACTTC.